This TCR beta chain is drawn from a study of shared clonotypes between healthy human individuals (dated by TCRdb to the early 2020s). With respect to the entire study: A couple of women and a few men aged 18 to 49 years were included in the cohort. Per donor, three plates each were used for CD4 naive and CD4 memory, two for CD8 naive, and one for CD8 memory. Per donor, leukapheresis produced somewhere between about 0.8 and 9.5 billion PBMCs. Different laboratories and diverse techniques were used to prepare libraries and sequence TCR repertoires, to increase sequencing depth and limit assay-specific biases. The study deeply sequenced blood TCR repertoires of five healthy adults to estimate repertoire size and the extent of clonotype sharing between individuals.

On the study overall, not on this receptor specifically: Higher generation probabilities were observed for clonotypes shared by all four sorted-subset donors than for non-shared clonotypes. Across a handful of donors, 5% to 6% of naive CD4, around 3.3% of naive CD8, about 2.3% of memory CD4, and about 0.44% of memory CD8 clonotypes were shared. Rarefaction of sorted-subset datasets indicated incomplete sequencing despite the large sequencing depth. Pairwise subsampling led to the expectation that sequencing depth would affect the degree of clonotype sharing among donors. Naive subsets generally had larger estimated clonotype richness than memory subsets did. Sampling was restricted to blood, and TCR repertoires in tissues likely differ from the TCR repertoires found in blood. The small number of donors limited the genetic and exposure-history diversity represented.

Donors were healthy HIV-negative adults with no recently reported acute infections or vaccinations. Only Caucasian adults living in Nashville, Tennessee, USA were represented among the donors. CD8 memory samples combined magnetically selected CD45RO+ cells with CCR7-negative CD45RA+ effector memory (TemRA) cells. After blood collection by leukapheresis, PBMCs were isolated using Ficoll-Histopaque density gradient centrifugation and then cryopreserved in the vapor phase of liquid nitrogen. Purity and quantity of every magnetically sorted T cell population were checked by analytical flow cytometry. Genomic DNA was isolated from each sorted fraction and quantified by UV absorbance on a Nanodrop 2000c. Using the deep immunoSEQ assay, TCR CDR3 regions were amplified from genomic DNA by multiplex PCR. Extracted genomic DNA from each cell subset was spread evenly across all wells of several immunoSEQ 96-well plates, with each plate serving as a replicate. For sorted subsets, each replicate PCR was loaded with roughly 0.2 ug genomic DNA, equivalent to 30,000 or so T cell genomes. Purified libraries were measured with a Qubit 3.0 fluorometer, size-checked on a Bioanalyzer 2100, and measured again with the KAPA Library Quantification kit. A separate single-read 150-cycle Illumina NextSeq 550 flow cell was used to sequence each immunoSEQ 96-well plate. The study's own analysis went as follows. The immunoSEQ output contained only junctional sequences without quality scores, so filtering could not match that applied to full-length reads. To assign V/J genes and CDR3, sequences were annotated using PyIR, a Python wrapper for IgBLAST v1.9, with IMGT germline references. Reads were removed for weak V/J assignments (E-value above 1e-6), missing CDR3, stop codons, out-of-frame junctions, or ambiguous translated residues. V3J clonotypes were defined as sequences sharing the same inferred V gene, J gene, and CDR3 amino acid sequence. To compute the percentage overlap between repertoires, the number of shared unique clonotypes was divided by the size of the smaller repertoire. RTK rarefaction, the Chao1 estimator, and Recon v2.1 estimates of unobserved clonotypes were used to assess repertoire richness. OLGA was used to compute generation probabilities for all TCRbeta clonotypes that the gDNA method yielded from a few donors. In its TCRdb copy, this immuneACCESS table keeps in-frame sequences only and misses some clones. Where compared with another copy, unresolved V genes explain less than half of these, and the others have no known cause. V, J and clone size were drawn from that table, and D and trimming were deduced from the DNA. A total of around 100,000 clones appear in this sample, 55% to 80% of them only once. The ten most abundant clones make up around 25% of the sample.

The CDR3, from cysteine to phenylalanine, totals 12 residues. Only the CDR3 part of the read is kept: 36 bases, read in frame from the first base. V and J lose 6 bases and 6 bases, and a span of 9 bases separates them. The germline V gene supplies CDR1 MNHNS and CDR2 SASEGT. There are a few counts of this clone. The clone's antigen remains unknown. No quality values exist for individual bases; no much larger clone is one base distant. The receptor chain draws on TRBV6-1 and TRBJ1-5; the D gene is not confidently resolved. Sequencing was performed on memory CD8+ T cells sorted from blood. Reading the label with the study, this specimen's cell subset or site is: CD45RO+ cells pooled with CCR7-negative TemRA cells. This receptor was taken from a woman between 25 and 40 years old in good health. CDR3 region: CASRTLGQPQHF. The bases read TGTGCCAGCAGGACCCTGGGTCAGCCCCAGCATTTT.